This T cell receptor (beta chain) was captured in a study of siplizumab effects on memory and regulatory T cells. Whole-study findings and limits: Major contributors to the alloresponse seemed to be naive T cells, which also appeared more diverse than memory cells. Assignment to unstimulated subsets succeeded for only a minor fraction of the alloreactive clones. Proliferating Tregs taken from siplizumab cultures were not shown to have a confirmed suppressive function.

A note on this clone: The antigen remains unidentified.

Trimming shortened V by 2 bases and J by 7 bases, and 12 bases separated the two germline ends. Germline CDR1 reads SGHTA; CDR2 reads FQGNSA. The CDR3 length is 15 residues. Sequenced by immunoSEQ multiplex PCR; TCRdb stores in-frame clones only, minus some. The repertoire holds about 100,000 clones, around 92% seen once, with roughly 0.16% in the top ten. Source material: CD4+ T cells sorted from blood. The chain recombines TRBV7-2 with TRBJ1-6; D is possibly TRBD1 (6 bases). The source is a human donor in good health. CDR3 DNA: TGTGCCAGCAGCTTATTGGGGGCGGGGAATTCACCCCTCCACTTT. It encodes CASSLLGAGNSPLHF. Combining the CDR3 with reference TRBV7-2 and TRBJ1-6 gives the whole variable domain GAGVSQSPSNKVTEKGKDVELRCDPISGHTALYWYRQSLGQGLEFLIYFQGNSAPDKSGLPSDRFSAERTGGSVSTLTIQRTQQEDSAVYLCASSLLGAGNSPLHFGNGTRLTVT.